Below are 13 T cell receptor beta chains sequenced from a single sample in a study of shared clonotypes between healthy human individuals. Here immunoSEQ multiplex PCR was the method, and the copy in TCRdb shows in-frame clones only, minus some. This table has 1,500,000 or so clones, around 97% appearing once. Material: naive CD4+ T cells sorted from blood. The subset here: CD45RA+ positively selected. These receptor sequences come from a man under 40 in good health.

The V gene is TRBV10-3, the J gene TRBJ2-7; D gene uncertain. CDR1 is ENHRY and CDR2 is SYGVKD in the germline V gene. Trimming removed 1 base from V and 3 bases from J, with 10 bases in between. This CDR3 contains 14 residues. CDR3 sequence: CAISEYSTDYEQYF. In nucleotides, the CDR3 is TGTGCCATCAGTGAGTATAGCACTGACTACGAGCAGTACTTC.

The chain is built from TRBV7-6 and TRBJ2-7, with a possible D match to TRBD2 (6 bases). The CDR3 length is 14 residues. Trimming stripped 2 bases from V and 3 bases from J, with 11 bases between. CDR1 is SGHVS and CDR2 is FNYEAQ in the germline V gene. CDR3 in DNA: TGTGCCAGCAGCTTACCGGGAGATTACTACGAGCAGTACTTC. Translated: CASSLPGDYYEQYF.

This clone was picked up a small number of times. The germline gene is not matched at one end of the junction; a read error may be the cause. Other DNA sequences within the sample encode an identical CDR3. The rearrangement joins TRBV7-2 to TRBJ2-3; TRBD2 aligns across 12 bases. Germline V lookup: CDR1 SGHTA, CDR2 FQGNSA. The CDR3 runs to 13 residues. CDR3 nucleotide sequence: TGTGCCAGCAGCCTAGCGGGAGGGAATACGCAGTATTTT. Amino acids: CASSLAGGNTQYF.

This clone came up once. This sequence joins TRBV15 and TRBJ2-7; weak D call: TRBD2 (7 bases). This CDR3 comprises 16 residues. CDR1 and CDR2 (germline): LNHNV, YYDKDF (reference sequence). V was shortened by 3 bases and J by 6 bases, with 21 bases between the two germline ends. Written as DNA, the CDR3 is TGTGCCACCAGCAGGGGGGGGACGGGCCGACAGGCCGAGCAGTACTTC. Translation: CATSRGGTGRQAEQYF.

The V call is TRBV5-5, the J call TRBJ1-1; D perhaps matches TRBD1 (5 bases). Per the germline V gene, CDR1 is SGHKS and CDR2 is YYEKEE (reference sequence). The V end was cut by 1 base, the J end by 4 bases, with 11 bases between. The CDR3 runs to 14 residues. The CDR3: CASSLIEGLTEAFF. The CDR3 DNA is TGTGCCAGCAGCTTGATTGAGGGGCTCACTGAAGCTTTCTTT.

This chain connects TRBV5-1 to TRBJ2-7; possibly TRBD1 or TRBD2 for D (5 bases each). CDR1 and CDR2 (germline): SGHRS, YFSETQ. CDR3 length equals 14 residues. The ends were cut back, 0 bases at V and 7 bases at J, with 14 bases in the middle. The CDR3 region is CASSLVFGTGEQYF. The CDR3 coding sequence is TGCGCCAGCAGCTTGGTATTCGGGACGGGGGAGCAGTACTTC.

The rearrangement links TRBV7-8 to TRBJ1-4; the match to TRBD1 covers 7 bases. The V segment lost 5 bases and the J segment 5 bases; nucleotides outside the gene matches: 17. Per germline, CDR1 SGHVS and CDR2 FQNEAQ. The CDR3 extends over 18 amino acids. CDR3 nucleotides: TGTGCCAGCAGCCCAATTGAAGCTTGGGACAGTAGGAATGAAAAACTGTTTTTT. Protein product: CASSPIEAWDSRNEKLFF.

This chain uses TRBV19 with TRBJ2-3, with D possibly being TRBD1 (6 bases). Germline CDR1 LNHDA, CDR2 SQIVND (reference sequence). V was clipped by 4 bases and J by 4 bases, with 12 bases between them. The CDR3 sequence is 14 residues long. The CDR3 sequence is CASSTQGYSDTQYF. DNA of the CDR3: TGTGCCAGTAGTACGCAGGGGTATTCAGATACGCAGTATTTT.

For this clone: The junction departs from germline at one end; a sequencing error may be responsible. The CDR3 DNA sequence: TGCGCCAGCAGCCAAGCTGAAACAGGAGCCACCTTTTTT. Amino acid sequence: CASSQAETGATFF. The chain has TRBV4-1 and TRBJ1-1, with D maybe TRBD1 (5 bases). The CDR3 length is 13 residues. Germline V CDR1 and CDR2: MGHRA, YSYEKL.

This chain links TRBV5-6 with TRBJ2-7; perhaps TRBD2 as D (5 bases). This CDR3 comprises 13 residues. Germline-derived CDR1 and CDR2 are SGHDT and YYEEEE. The V and J ends lost 4 bases and 4 bases respectively, with 12 bases between them. CDR3 DNA sequence: TGTGCCAGCAGCGCGCAGGACTTTTACGAGCAGTACTTC. Translated: CASSAQDFYEQYF.

Note on this clone: Other DNA sequences in this specimen translate into the identical CDR3. The chain is built from TRBV6-5 and TRBJ2-7; TRBD1 matches at 8 bases. The CDR3 is 13 residues long. The germline gives CDR1 MNHEY, CDR2 SVGAGI. J lost 2 bases, V lost 6 bases, and 3 bases had no gene match. CDR3 in DNA: TGTGCCAGCAGATTACAGGGGGCCTACGAGCAGTACTTC. This sequence encodes CASRLQGAYEQYF.

This clone has just one count. Other DNA sequences in this sample translate to the same CDR3. The CDR3 DNA is TGTGCCAGCAGCTTGGCCGGCGGCAATCAGCCCCAGCATTTT. Its protein is CASSLAGGNQPQHF. The chain combines TRBV5-4 with TRBJ1-5; no clear D gene. Germline V gene data show CDR1 as SGHNT and CDR2 as YYREEE (reference sequence). The V gene lost 0 bases and the J gene lost 2 bases, with 6 bases spanning the gap. The CDR3 totals 14 residues.

Regarding this clone: Relative to the germline gene, one junction end is altered; a read error may explain this. V and J are TRBV7-7 and TRBJ2-5; TRBD1 matches at 10 bases. The CDR3 extends over 17 amino acids. Germline assignment: CDR1 SSHAT and CDR2 FNYEAQ (reference sequence). The CDR3 region has the DNA TGTGCTAGCAGCTTAGGGGACAGGGGAAAGGGGCAAGAGACCCAGTACTTC. Encoded protein: CASSLGDRGKGQETQYF.